The 18 T cell receptor beta chains below all came from one sample that was sequenced in a study of CD8+ T cells in alopecia areata. Following extraction, RNA underwent reverse transcription to cDNA, which served as the sequencing template. Libraries were prepared by immunoSEQ multiplex PCR; TCRdb keeps only in-frame clonotypes and omits some of them. The repertoire holds roughly 150,000 clones, around 58% seen once, with around 6.6% in the top ten. Specimen: CD4+ T cells sorted from blood, collected at week 0. These TCRs come from a human donor with alopecia areata.

A note on this clone: The same CDR3 also results from other DNA sequences found in this sample. The chain couples TRBV29-1 to TRBJ2-5; D gene ambiguous. Trimming removed 2 bases from V and 5 bases from J, with 6 bases in between. Germline V gene lookup returns CDR1 SQVTM and CDR2 ANQGSEA. This CDR3 has 11 amino acids. In DNA, the CDR3 is TGCAGCGTTGAACAGACGGAGACCCAGTACTTC. It codes for CSVEQTETQYF.

This sequence joins TRBV29-1 and TRBJ2-1, with D perhaps being TRBD1 or TRBD2 (5 bases each). This CDR3 has 16 residues. V was clipped by 1 base and J by 4 bases, with 17 bases between them. Germline V CDR1 and CDR2: SQVTM, ANQGSEA. As DNA, the CDR3 is TGCAGCGTTGAAGGTCTGCCGGGACCAATTTACAATGAGCAGTTCTTC. Protein product: CSVEGLPGPIYNEQFF.

The rearrangement joins TRBV6-5 to TRBJ2-5; 11 nucleotides align to TRBD2. J gave up 4 bases and V 4 bases, and 5 bases lay outside the gene matches. The CDR3 consists of 15 residues. The germline V gene encodes CDR1 MNHEY and CDR2 SVGAGI. CDR3 DNA sequence: TGTGCCAGCAGTTGGACTAGCGGGCGGCGAGAGACCCAGTACTTC. This codes for CASSWTSGRRETQYF.

J is TRBJ2-1 and V is TRBV19; D unclear. V lost 2 bases and J lost 11, with 7 bases in between. There are 11 residues in the CDR3. CDR1 is LNHDA and CDR2 is SQIVND in the germline V gene (reference sequence). This CDR3 is CASSITDKQFF. CDR3 coding DNA: TGTGCCAGTAGTATAACAGACAAGCAGTTCTTC.

The chain links TRBV7-2 to TRBJ1-1; D unclear. This CDR3 region has 14 residues. Germline loops: CDR1 SGHTA, CDR2 FQGNSA. V lost 1 base and J 2 bases, leaving 8 bases between the germline ends. CDR3 coding DNA: TGTGCCAGCAGCTTAGGTTTAGCCAACACTGAAGCTTTCTTT. Translation: CASSLGLANTEAFF. Using reference TRBV7-2 and TRBJ1-1 for the parts outside the CDR3, the full variable domain is GAGVSQSPSNKVTEKGKDVELRCDPISGHTALYWYRQSLGQGLEFLIYFQGNSAPDKSGLPSDRFSAERTGGSVSTLTIQRTQQEDSAVYLCASSLGLANTEAFFGQGTRLTVV.

This chain's CDR3 is CASSLGTGGSPLHF. The DNA of the CDR3 is TGTGCCAGCAGTCTCGGGACAGGCGGTTCACCCCTCCACTTT. V usage is TRBV7-2 and J usage is TRBJ1-6; TRBD1 matches at 8 bases. The V and J ends lost 6 bases and 9 bases, in that order; junction bases with no gene match: 7. This CDR3 is 14 amino acids long. The germline V gene encodes CDR1 SGHTA and CDR2 FQGNSA.

V usage is TRBV5-6 and J usage is TRBJ2-5; 7 positions agree with TRBD2. Germline CDR1 and CDR2: SGHDT and YYEEEE. There are 16 residues in the CDR3. Trimming cost V 4 bases and J 5 bases; bases outside gene matches: 14. DNA for the CDR3: TGTGCCAGCAGCCTGACCGGGGCGGGGGAGTGGGAGACCCAGTACTTC. This gives the protein CASSLTGAGEWETQYF.

The rearrangement uses TRBV5-6 and TRBJ2-7, with unresolved D. The CDR3 runs 11 residues. CDR1 and CDR2 from the germline V gene are SGHDT and YYEEEE. V was cut by 1 base and J by 6 bases, with 5 bases left in between. DNA of the CDR3: TGTGCCAGCAGCTTGTCTCTCGAGCAGTACTTC. This gives the protein CASSLSLEQYF.

V usage is TRBV5-4 and J usage is TRBJ1-2; a weak D match, TRBD1 (6 bases). The CDR3 runs 14 residues. V was trimmed by 0 bases and J by 5 bases, leaving 11 bases between them. Germline CDR1 SGHNT, CDR2 YYREEE (reference sequence). CDR3 protein: CASSLVGQIYGYTF. The CDR3 bases are TGTGCCAGCAGCTTGGTTGGACAGATTTATGGCTACACCTTC.

J is TRBJ1-5 and V is TRBV5-1, with D hard to call. From germline, CDR1 is SGHRS and CDR2 YFSETQ. With 4 bases removed from V and 2 bases from J, the gap between germline ends came to 19 bases. The CDR3 extends over 17 amino acids. The CDR3 sequence is CASSPTMGKQGNQPQHF. The CDR3 DNA follows: TGCGCCAGCAGCCCGACAATGGGGAAGCAAGGCAATCAGCCCCAGCATTTT.

The V call is TRBV7-2, the J call TRBJ2-3, with 9 bases lining up with TRBD2. The germline V gene has CDR1 SGHTA and CDR2 FQGNSA. This CDR3 spans 15 amino acids. J was trimmed by 3 bases and V by 2 bases; bases with no gene match: 3. The CDR3 DNA follows: TGTGCCAGCAGCTTACGCGGGGGGGCGACAGATACGCAGTATTTT. It is translated as CASSLRGGATDTQYF.

This clone has just a few counts. The J gene is TRBJ1-1, the V gene TRBV4-3, with a weak D call TRBD1 (6 bases). V was clipped by 4 bases and J by 0 bases, with 9 bases between them. Germline values: CDR1 LGHNA, CDR2 YSLEER. This CDR3 is 14 amino acids long. CDR3 DNA: TGCGCCAGCAGCCGGGACACTTTGAACACTGAAGCTTTCTTT. Encoded protein: CASSRDTLNTEAFF.

The rearrangement links TRBV4-2 to TRBJ1-4, with D perhaps matching TRBD1 (5 bases). CDR1 LGHNA and CDR2 YNFKEQ come from the germline V gene. Trimming left V 4 bases short and J 8 bases short, with 14 bases between. The CDR3 is 14 residues long. This chain's CDR3 is CASSLGRGGEKLFF. CDR3 nucleotide sequence: TGTGCCAGCAGCCTCGGTAGGGGAGGAGAAAAACTGTTTTTT.

The rearrangement joins TRBV30 to TRBJ1-4, with TRBD1 as a possible D gene (5 bases). V lost 6 bases to trimming and J lost 5 bases, with 10 bases between them. The CDR3 has 12 amino acids. Germline V gene lookup returns CDR1 GTSNPN and CDR2 SVGIG (reference sequence). This CDR3 is CACGAGNEKLFF. CDR3 sequence (DNA): TGTGCCTGTGGGGCCGGGAATGAAAAACTGTTTTTT.

This clone was detected only a few times. The chain uses TRBV10-3 and TRBJ1-2, with a possible D match to TRBD1 (6 bases). CDR1 and CDR2 (germline): ENHRY, SYGVKD. This CDR3 is 13 amino acids long. V was cut by 4 bases and J by 1 base, with 7 bases left in between. CDR3 in DNA: TGTGCCATCAGTGCGGACAGTAACTATGGCTACACCTTC. Translated: CAISADSNYGYTF.

The chain has TRBV25-1 and TRBJ2-3; D might be TRBD2 (7 bases). The CDR3 sequence is 15 residues long. CDR1 MGHDK and CDR2 SYGVNS come from the germline V gene. Here the CDR3 DNA reads TGTGCTCGCCTGGGGGGGGGCGTTCGAACAGATACGCAGTATTTT. Protein: CARLGGGVRTDTQYF.

This clone appeared a single time. DNA of the CDR3: TGCGCCAGCAGCTCCGACAGGGGTTTCACTGAAGCTTTCTTT. Its translation: CASSSDRGFTEAFF. This chain uses TRBV5-1 with TRBJ1-1, with 8 nucleotides matching TRBD1. V dropped 3 bases and J dropped 4; count of bases not matched to a gene: 5. This CDR3 is built from 14 residues. The germline CDR1 and CDR2 sequences are SGHRS and YFSETQ.

The genes are TRBV7-9 and TRBJ1-5; D is unresolved. The CDR3 covers 13 residues. Trimming removed 0 bases from V and 4 bases from J, with 4 bases in between. The germline CDR1 and CDR2 sequences are SEHNR and FQNEAQ (reference sequence). The CDR3 is CASSLADNQPQHF. The CDR3 DNA follows: TGTGCCAGCAGCTTAGCGGATAATCAGCCCCAGCATTTT.